This TCR beta chain is drawn from a study of vaccination effects on CD4 cells after COVID-19. As for the study in general: Post-vaccine sampling occurred a median 72 days after the second dose.

In regard to this clone: Its antigen remains unknown.

The CDR3 consists of 13 residues. V lost 6 bases and J lost 1, with 9 bases in between. The germline V gene has CDR1 SGHTA and CDR2 FQGNSA. With the ViraFEST assay, the study expanded antigen-specific CD4+ T cells using viral peptide pools, then sequenced them. Culture lasted under 13 days before CD4+ T cell isolation. Either the mRNA-1273 or the BNT162b2 vaccine was given to participants as two doses. Every well got 1.5 million to 2.5 million PBMC, which were grown with 8.5 to 10 IU/ml IL-2 and 10 ug/ml peptides. The authors exchanged half the medium for IL-2 medium on days 3 and 7. Profiled with immunoSEQ multiplex PCR; TCRdb holds only in-frame clones, not every one. The profile shows tens of thousands of clones, about 80% of them singletons.

The source was CD4+ T cells from PBMCs cultured with HCoV-229E spike peptides, collected after COVID-19 vaccination. The receptor was derived from a human donor who received a COVID-19 vaccine. The chain combines TRBV7-2 with TRBJ2-5, with D perhaps TRBD1 (5 bases). CDR3 coding DNA: TGTGCCAGCAGTCCCAGGGTCCAAGAGACCCAGTACTTC. Its translation: CASSPRVQETQYF.